This TCR beta chain was sequenced during a study of regulatory T cells in long-lasting Graves disease. General study points: Persistent patients shared thousands of public clonotypes among themselves. Newly diagnosed patients shared fewer, at roughly 1,000.

As to time point: persistent/refractory GD, antithyroid drugs over 5 years with positive TRAb. Construction of the TCR library relied on RNA isolated from PBMCs. EDTA tubes were used for drawing nine milliliters of peripheral blood. Arm-PCR with iRepertoire HTBI primers amplified the CDR3 regions for these TCR beta libraries. MiXCR, applied by TCRdb to the multiplex PCR reads, yields one record per CDR3 protein. The sample comprises some 430,000 distinct CDR3 sequences, roughly 21% of which are singletons, and roughly 7% rests with the top ten. The V gene's germline CDR1 is SQVTM and CDR2 ANQGSEA. CDR3 length: 18 residues. Trimming left V 1 base short and J 4 bases short, with 22 bases between. Of note for this clonotype: Its antigen is as yet unknown.

The chain carries TRBV29-1 and TRBJ2-2; D may correspond to TRBD1 or TRBD2 (5 bases each). The source is a female donor with Graves disease. The specimen was peripheral blood mononuclear cells (PBMCs), collected when the disease was refractory, from a patient treated with antithyroid drugs. CDR3 in amino acids: CSVEGGLKWGGGTGELFF. CDR3 sequence (DNA): TGCAGCGTTGAAGGAGGGCTTAAGTGGGGCGGTGGCACCGGGGAGCTGTTTTTT.